Presented here are 17 T cell receptor beta chains from one specimen sequenced in a study of cytomegalovirus exposure and HLA in healthy donors. The PCR had 60 Vbeta and 13 Jbeta primers. Profiling relied on immunoSEQ multiplex PCR, and the TCRdb table lists in-frame clones only, not all of them. This sample lists approximately 51,000 clones; its ten largest clones have roughly a quarter. The sequencing sample was made of PBMCs. These receptors were obtained from a man aged 35 to 55 in good health and CMV-seropositive.

The chain is built from TRBV6-6 and TRBJ2-1, with D maybe TRBD2 (6 bases). The CDR3 loop spans 14 amino acids. The V end lost 6 bases, the J end lost 8 bases, and 17 bases lay between the germline ends. CDR1 is MNHNY, CDR2 SVGAGI, per germline (reference sequence). The CDR3 is CASRAGLGEDEQFF. DNA for the CDR3: TGTGCCAGCAGGGCGGGACTCGGGGAAGATGAGCAGTTCTTC.

The rearrangement links TRBV7-8 to TRBJ2-3; tentative D call: TRBD1 (5 bases). V shed 5 bases and J shed 4 bases, with 10 bases lying between them. CDR1 and CDR2 (germline): SGHVS, FQNEAQ. The CDR3 loop spans 13 amino acids. CDR3 sequence reads: CASSKQGPDTQYF. As DNA, the CDR3 is TGTGCCAGCAGCAAGCAGGGTCCAGATACGCAGTATTTT. The full variable domain, completed using reference TRBV7-8 and TRBJ2-3, is GAGVSQSPRYKVAKRGQDVALRCDPISGHVSLFWYQQALGQGPEFLTYFQNEAQLDKSGLPSDRFFAERPEGSVSTLKIQRTQQEDSAVYLCASSKQGPDTQYFGPGTRLTVL.

The gene calls are TRBV9 and TRBJ2-2; 10 nucleotides line up with TRBD1. CDR3 length: 16 amino acids. CDR1 and CDR2 from the germline V gene are SGDLS and YYNGEE. V lost 4 bases, J lost 5 bases, and 8 bases stayed unmatched. The CDR3 coding sequence is TGTGCCAGCAGCCCTCGGGACAGGGGTATAACCGGGGAGCTGTTTTTT. This gives the protein CASSPRDRGITGELFF.

The chain recombines TRBV28 with TRBJ2-7; 10 bases are shared with TRBD1. This CDR3 is 16 amino acids long. Germline lookup yields CDR1 MDHEN and CDR2 SYDVKM. Germline trimming cut 5 bases from V and 4 bases from J; bases unmatched to any gene: 11. The CDR3 protein is CASSETGGALLYEQYF. The DNA for the CDR3 is TGTGCCAGCAGTGAGACAGGGGGCGCTTTGCTGTACGAGCAGTACTTC. The complete variable domain, with remaining parts taken from reference TRBV28 and TRBJ2-7, reads DVKVTQSSRYLVKRTGEKVFLECVQDMDHENMFWYRQDPGLGLRLIYFSYDVKMKEKGDIPEGYSVSREKKERFSLILESASTNQTSMYLCASSETGGALLYEQYFGPGTRLTVT.

J is TRBJ1-5 and V is TRBV2; TRBD1 aligns across 9 bases. Germline trimming cut 9 bases from V and 6 bases from J; bases unmatched to any gene: 6. The CDR3 runs to 13 residues. The germline V gene encodes CDR1 SNHLY and CDR2 FYNNEI. The CDR3 sequence is CASTRDRAQPQHF. In DNA form, the CDR3 reads TGTGCCAGTACAAGGGACAGGGCTCAGCCCCAGCATTTT. The complete variable domain, with remaining parts taken from reference TRBV2 and TRBJ1-5, reads EPEVTQTPSHQVTQMGQEVILRCVPISNHLYFYWYRQILGQKVEFLVSFYNNEISEKSEIFDDQFSVERPDGSNFTLKIRSTKLEDSAMYFCASTRDRAQPQHFGDGTRLSIL.

The chain recombines TRBV7-2 with TRBJ2-5, with a possible D match to TRBD2 (6 bases). Trimming shortened V by 5 bases and J by 2 bases, and 18 bases separated the two germline ends. Germline CDR1 SGHTA, CDR2 FQGNSA. The CDR3 is 16 amino acids. CDR3 in DNA: TGTGCCAGCAGCCTGTTTGGCGGGGCGGGTCAAGAGACCCAGTACTTC. As protein: CASSLFGGAGQETQYF.

The chain carries TRBV27 and TRBJ2-7, with D tentatively TRBD1 (5 bases). The CDR3 spans 12 residues. V was shortened by 2 bases and J by 5 bases, with 7 bases between the two germline ends. Germline values: CDR1 MNHEY, CDR2 SMNVEV (reference sequence). As DNA, the CDR3 is TGTGCCAGCAGTTTACCAGGGAACGAGCAGTACTTC. The encoded protein is CASSLPGNEQYF.

This rearrangement joins TRBV6-5 to TRBJ1-1; D may be TRBD1 (6 bases). The germline V gene has CDR1 MNHEY and CDR2 SVGAGI. Trimming left V 6 bases short and J 3 bases short, with 11 bases between. The CDR3 is 13 amino acids. The CDR3 DNA reads TGTGCCAGCAGACAACAGGGATACACTGAAGCTTTCTTT. This sequence encodes CASRQQGYTEAFF.

The genes are TRBV5-6 and TRBJ2-1, with 7 bases fitting TRBD2. Germline CDR1 SGHDT, CDR2 YYEEEE. V shed 0 bases and J 6 bases; nucleotides not matched to a gene: 3. There are 14 residues in the CDR3. For the CDR3, the DNA is TGTGCCAGCAGCTTGGGAGGACTAGGCAATGAGCAGTTCTTC. Amino acids: CASSLGGLGNEQFF.

The rearrangement links TRBV27 to TRBJ2-3, with D tentatively TRBD2 (6 bases). V lost 8 bases to trimming and J lost 6 bases, with 24 bases between them. Germline CDR1 is MNHEY and CDR2 is SMNVEV (reference sequence). This CDR3 comprises 16 residues. The CDR3 DNA reads as TGTGCCAGCGGATACATGGGACTCCTTCGGGCGGATACGCAGTATTTT. Translation: CASGYMGLLRADTQYF.

The chain joins TRBV5-1 to TRBJ1-1; possibly TRBD1 for D (5 bases). The germline gives CDR1 SGHRS, CDR2 YFSETQ. The V end was cut by 0 bases, the J end by 4 bases, with 13 bases between. The CDR3 covers 15 residues. The CDR3 sequence is CASSLAIGEGTEAFF. In DNA, the CDR3 is TGCGCCAGCAGCTTGGCCATAGGGGAAGGCACTGAAGCTTTCTTT.

This chain connects TRBV6-1 to TRBJ2-5; D is unclear. The CDR3 has 13 residues. Germline CDR1 reads MNHNS; CDR2 reads SASEGT. V was shortened by 3 bases and J by 4 bases, with 9 bases between the two germline ends. CDR3 residues: CASSEERRETQYF. As DNA, the CDR3 is TGTGCCAGCAGTGAGGAGAGGCGAGAGACCCAGTACTTC.

The rearrangement joins TRBV14 to TRBJ1-6, with 9 positions matching TRBD1. The CDR3 runs 18 residues. The J segment lost 10 bases and the V segment lost 1 base, leaving 14 bases of the junction unmatched. Germline CDR1 reads SGHDN; CDR2 reads FVKESK. The CDR3 nucleotides are TGTGCCAGCAGCCAAGGCTACCGGGACAGGGTGTTTAGGTCACCCCTCCACTTT. Translating it yields CASSQGYRDRVFRSPLHF.

The chain joins TRBV19 to TRBJ2-5; 9 positions agree with TRBD2. The CDR3 consists of 15 residues. Trimming removed 1 base from V and 2 bases from J; junction bases left unmatched: 2. Germline CDR1 and CDR2: LNHDA and SQIVND (reference sequence). This CDR3 is CASSIGAGGQETQYF. CDR3 DNA sequence: TGTGCCAGTAGTATAGGGGCGGGGGGGCAAGAGACCCAGTACTTC.

The J gene is TRBJ1-1, the V gene TRBV14; 9 bases map to TRBD1. Germline assignment: CDR1 SGHDN and CDR2 FVKESK. The J segment lost 12 bases and the V segment lost 4 bases, leaving 12 bases of the junction unmatched. The CDR3 loop spans 14 amino acids. The CDR3 region has the DNA TGTGCCAGCAGCCCGTCCGGGACAGGGAGGGGGTCTTTCTTT. Translation gives CASSPSGTGRGSFF.

Here the CDR3 DNA reads TGTGCCAGCAGTTCGCTAGCCCCCGGGACAGTGAACACCGGGGAGCTGTTTTTT. As protein: CASSSLAPGTVNTGELFF. V is TRBV28 and J is TRBJ2-2, with 7 bases matching TRBD1. From germline, CDR1 is MDHEN and CDR2 SYDVKM. The junction had 12 bases not matched to a gene; V was cut back by 4 bases and J by 1 base. CDR3 length: 18 residues.

The rearrangement joins TRBV5-1 to TRBJ1-2; a possible D gene is TRBD1 (6 bases). CDR1 and CDR2 from the germline V gene are SGHRS and YFSETQ. With 4 bases removed from V and 6 bases from J, the gap between germline ends came to 10 bases. The CDR3 runs 12 residues. CDR3 amino acids: CASSIQGDGYTF. The CDR3 DNA sequence: TGCGCCAGCAGCATACAGGGAGATGGCTACACCTTC.